These 14 T cell receptor beta chains were all obtained from the same sample, sequenced in a study of blood T cell repertoires in COVID-19. Method: immunoSEQ multiplex PCR; TCRdb's copy keeps in-frame clones and lacks some. The table lists 76,000 or so clones, roughly 82% of them singletons. The sequencing sample was made of peripheral blood. The origin of the receptors is a man aged 50 to 60 with acute or convalescent COVID-19.

The rearrangement uses TRBV10-3 and TRBJ1-1, with D unresolved. V was shortened by 3 bases and J by 3 bases, with 8 bases between the two germline ends. Germline V gene lookup returns CDR1 ENHRY and CDR2 SYGVKD. This CDR3 has 13 residues. For the CDR3, the DNA is TGTGCCATCAGTGATGGCAGATACACTGAAGCTTTCTTT. Translating gives CAISDGRYTEAFF.

V and J are TRBV10-1 and TRBJ2-5, with D tentatively TRBD1 (6 bases). The V end was cut by 0 bases, the J end by 5 bases, with 19 bases between. This CDR3 region has 17 residues. CDR1 is WNHNN and CDR2 is SYGVQD in the germline V gene (reference sequence). The CDR3 loop is CASSESNGRGDTETQYF. In DNA, the CDR3 is TGCGCCAGCAGTGAGTCGAACGGCAGGGGTGATACTGAGACCCAGTACTTC.

This chain joins TRBV14 and TRBJ2-5; perhaps TRBD2 as D (5 bases). Between the trimmed V and J ends, which lost 0 bases and 2 bases, there was a span of 13 bases. There are 16 residues in the CDR3. Germline lookup yields CDR1 SGHDN and CDR2 FVKESK. CDR3 sequence (DNA): TGTGCCAGCAGCCAAGAAGGCGGGTTCCGGCAAGAGACCCAGTACTTC. This sequence encodes CASSQEGGFRQETQYF.

V usage is TRBV7-8 and J usage is TRBJ1-6; D possibly corresponds to TRBD1 (5 bases). CDR3 length: 17 residues. V gave up 1 base and J gave up 8 bases, with 18 bases separating them. Germline CDR1 SGHVS, CDR2 FQNEAQ. In DNA form, the CDR3 reads TGTGCCAGCAGCTTAGGCGCCCGTGTACAGGCGTATTCACCCCTCCACTTT. Its protein product is CASSLGARVQAYSPLHF.

V is TRBV5-4 and J is TRBJ2-1, with TRBD2 identical over 9 bases. CDR3 length: 17 residues. Germline CDR1 is SGHNT and CDR2 is YYREEE (reference sequence). J was trimmed by 7 bases and V by 0 bases; bases with no gene match: 11. The CDR3 nucleotides are TGTGCCAGCAGCTTGGCCTCATCTAGCGGGATTGGTAATGAGCAGTTCTTC. Translation gives CASSLASSSGIGNEQFF.

Here the CDR3 DNA reads TGTGCCAGCACCAGCAGGGACAGGGGACCAGCTAATGAAAAACTGTTTTTT. As protein: CASTSRDRGPANEKLFF. The chain uses TRBV5-6 and TRBJ1-4, with TRBD1 matching over 10 bases. This CDR3 has 17 residues. V lost 6 bases, J lost 3 bases, and 11 bases stayed unmatched. Germline values: CDR1 SGHDT, CDR2 YYEEEE. The full variable domain, rest sourced from reference TRBV5-6 and TRBJ1-4, is DAGVTQSPTHLIKTRGQQVTLRCSPKSGHDTVSWYQQALGQGPQFIFQYYEEEERQRGNFPDRFSGHQFPNYSSELNVNALLLGDSALYLCASTSRDRGPANEKLFFGSGTQLSVL.

This clone came up once. V and J are TRBV6-5 and TRBJ2-7; D perhaps matches TRBD1 (6 bases). This CDR3 is built from 14 residues. Trimming took off 3 bases at V and 4 bases at J, with 13 bases between the two ends. CDR1 and CDR2 (germline): MNHEY, SVGAGI. The DNA for the CDR3 is TGTGCCAGCAGTTATAACAGGGACGGATACGAGCAGTACTTC. Its protein is CASSYNRDGYEQYF.

The chain recombines TRBV7-2 with TRBJ1-2; a weak D match, TRBD1 (6 bases). The CDR3 is 11 amino acids. Trimming shortened V by 8 bases and J by 14 bases, and 18 bases separated the two germline ends. The germline CDR1 and CDR2 sequences are SGHTA and FQGNSA. The CDR3, as DNA: TGTGCCAGCGGGACCGACAGGCCGGTAACCTTC. Protein sequence: CASGTDRPVTF.

The chain links TRBV18 to TRBJ1-2; unclear D gene. The V gene lost 1 base and the J gene lost 2 bases, with 8 bases spanning the gap. The V gene's germline CDR1 is KGHSH and CDR2 LQKENI. The CDR3 runs 14 residues. The CDR3: CASSPLATNYGYTF. The CDR3 DNA sequence: TGTGCCAGCTCACCACTAGCCACCAACTATGGCTACACCTTC.

For the CDR3, the DNA is TGTGCCAGCAGCCGGATCGGGACTGAAGCTTTCTTT. Protein sequence: CASSRIGTEAFF. This sequence joins TRBV12-3 or TRBV12-4 and TRBJ1-1; D remains unclear. The V gene lost 6 bases and the J gene lost 5 bases, with 10 bases spanning the gap. This CDR3 has 12 residues.

This clone was seen just once. V is TRBV7-2 and J is TRBJ1-3; TRBD1 aligns across 8 bases. CDR1 is SGHTA, CDR2 FQGNSA, per germline. Unmatched junction bases numbered 6, after V lost 5 bases and J lost 3 bases. The CDR3 is 15 residues long. The chain's CDR3 is CASSPRDRLGNTIYF. In DNA form, the CDR3 reads TGTGCCAGCAGCCCTAGGGACAGGCTTGGAAACACCATATATTTT. The full variable domain, with the rest looked up from reference TRBV7-2 and TRBJ1-3, is GAGVSQSPSNKVTEKGKDVELRCDPISGHTALYWYRQSLGQGLEFLIYFQGNSAPDKSGLPSDRFSAERTGGSVSTLTIQRTQQEDSAVYLCASSPRDRLGNTIYFGEGSWLTVV.

V is TRBV5-6 and J is TRBJ2-5, with TRBD1 matching 8 bases. The V gene end was trimmed by 2 bases and the J gene end by 5 bases; junction bases not matched to a gene: 11. The CDR3 spans 16 residues. Germline lookup yields CDR1 SGHDT and CDR2 YYEEEE. CDR3 nucleotide sequence: TGTGCCAGCAGCTTTTACGGACAGACAGGGGTGGAGACCCAGTACTTC. Translating gives CASSFYGQTGVETQYF.

The chain uses TRBV29-1 and TRBJ1-1; D call uncertain. Germline V CDR1 and CDR2: SQVTM, ANQGSEA. The V and J ends lost 1 base and 7 bases respectively, with 7 bases between them. The CDR3 is 11 residues long. The CDR3 DNA follows: TGCAGCGTTGAAGTGGCAGTTGAAGCTTTCTTT. The encoded protein is CSVEVAVEAFF. The full variable domain, with the rest looked up from reference TRBV29-1 and TRBJ1-1, is SAVISQKPSRDICQRGTSLTIQCQVDSQVTMMFWYRQQPGQSLTLIATANQGSEATYESGFVIDKFPISRPNLTFSTLTVSNMSPEDSSIYLCSVEVAVEAFFGQGTRLTVV.

V usage is TRBV6-1 and J usage is TRBJ1-5, with TRBD1 matching over 8 bases. This CDR3 contains 15 residues. The V segment lost 1 base and the J segment 7 bases; nucleotides outside the gene matches: 6. The V gene's germline CDR1 is MNHNS and CDR2 SASEGT. CDR3 coding DNA: TGTGCCAGCAGTGAAGGACAGGGGAAAGGGCAGCCCCAGCATTTT. Translated, it gives CASSEGQGKGQPQHF.